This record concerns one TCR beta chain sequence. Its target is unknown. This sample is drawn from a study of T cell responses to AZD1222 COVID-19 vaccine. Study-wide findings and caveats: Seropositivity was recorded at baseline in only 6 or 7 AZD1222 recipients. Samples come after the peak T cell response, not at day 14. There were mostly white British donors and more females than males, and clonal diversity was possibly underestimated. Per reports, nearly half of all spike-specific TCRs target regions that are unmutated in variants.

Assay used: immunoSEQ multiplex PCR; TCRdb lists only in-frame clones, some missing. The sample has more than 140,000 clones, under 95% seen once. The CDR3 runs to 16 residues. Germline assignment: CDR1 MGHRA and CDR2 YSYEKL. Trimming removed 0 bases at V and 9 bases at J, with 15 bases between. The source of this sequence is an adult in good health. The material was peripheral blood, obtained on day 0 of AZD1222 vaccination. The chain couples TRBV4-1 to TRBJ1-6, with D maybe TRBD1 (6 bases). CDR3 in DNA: TGCGCCAGCAGCCAAGAAAGAACAGGGTTGAGTTCACCCCTCCACTTT. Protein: CASSQERTGLSSPLHF.